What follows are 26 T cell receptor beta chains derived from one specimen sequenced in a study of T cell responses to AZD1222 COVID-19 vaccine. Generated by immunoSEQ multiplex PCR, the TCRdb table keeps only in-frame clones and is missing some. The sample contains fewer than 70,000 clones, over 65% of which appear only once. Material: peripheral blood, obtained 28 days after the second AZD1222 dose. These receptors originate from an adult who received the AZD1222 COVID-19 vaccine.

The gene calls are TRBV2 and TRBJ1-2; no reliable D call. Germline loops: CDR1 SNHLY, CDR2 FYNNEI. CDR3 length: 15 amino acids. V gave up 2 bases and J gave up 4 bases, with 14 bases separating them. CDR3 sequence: CASSERGIPVYGYTF. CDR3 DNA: TGTGCCAGCAGTGAAAGAGGGATTCCGGTCTATGGCTACACCTTC.

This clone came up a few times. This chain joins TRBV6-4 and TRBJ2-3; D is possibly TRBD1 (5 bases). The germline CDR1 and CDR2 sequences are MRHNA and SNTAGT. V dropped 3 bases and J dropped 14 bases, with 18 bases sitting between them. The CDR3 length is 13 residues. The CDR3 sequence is CASSESRGARVYF. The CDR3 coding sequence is TGTGCCAGCAGTGAGTCTCGTGGGGCCCGGGTGTATTTT.

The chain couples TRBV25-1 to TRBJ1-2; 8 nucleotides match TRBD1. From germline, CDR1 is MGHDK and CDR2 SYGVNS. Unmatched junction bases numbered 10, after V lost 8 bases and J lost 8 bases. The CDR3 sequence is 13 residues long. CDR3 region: CASLGQGRIGYTF. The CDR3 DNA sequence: TGTGCCAGCTTAGGACAGGGTCGGATCGGCTACACCTTC.

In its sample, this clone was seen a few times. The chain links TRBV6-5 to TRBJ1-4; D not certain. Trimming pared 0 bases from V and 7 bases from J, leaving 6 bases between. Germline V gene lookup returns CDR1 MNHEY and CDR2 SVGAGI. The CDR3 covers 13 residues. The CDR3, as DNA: TGTGCCAGCAGTTACTCGAGCGGTGAAAAACTGTTTTTT. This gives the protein CASSYSSGEKLFF.

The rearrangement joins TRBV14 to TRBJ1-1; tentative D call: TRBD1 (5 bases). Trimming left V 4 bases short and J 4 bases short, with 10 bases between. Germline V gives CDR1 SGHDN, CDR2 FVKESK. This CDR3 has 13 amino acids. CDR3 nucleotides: TGTGCCAGCAGCCCAGGGAGACGCACTGAAGCTTTCTTT. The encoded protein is CASSPGRRTEAFF.

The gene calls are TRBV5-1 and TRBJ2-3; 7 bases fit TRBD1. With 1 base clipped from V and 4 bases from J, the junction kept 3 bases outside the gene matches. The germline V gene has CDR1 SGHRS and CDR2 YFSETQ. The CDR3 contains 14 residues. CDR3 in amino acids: CASSLTGDADTQYF. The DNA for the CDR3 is TGCGCCAGCAGCTTGACAGGGGACGCAGATACGCAGTATTTT.

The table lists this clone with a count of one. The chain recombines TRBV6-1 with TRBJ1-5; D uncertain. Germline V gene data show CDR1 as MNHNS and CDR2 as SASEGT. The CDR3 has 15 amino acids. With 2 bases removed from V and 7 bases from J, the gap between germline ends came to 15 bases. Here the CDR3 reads CASSEIGNGGQPQHF. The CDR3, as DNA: TGTGCCAGCAGTGAAATAGGGAACGGCGGCCAGCCCCAGCATTTT.

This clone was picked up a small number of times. The CDR3 loop reads CASSDSPTNEKLFF. The CDR3 region has the DNA TGTGCCTCCTCGGACAGTCCAACTAATGAAAAACTGTTTTTT. V usage is TRBV7-2 and J usage is TRBJ1-4, with D possibly matching TRBD1 (6 bases). The V gene lost 11 bases and the J gene lost 0 bases, with 13 bases spanning the gap. The germline V gene has CDR1 SGHTA and CDR2 FQGNSA. The CDR3 length is 14 residues.

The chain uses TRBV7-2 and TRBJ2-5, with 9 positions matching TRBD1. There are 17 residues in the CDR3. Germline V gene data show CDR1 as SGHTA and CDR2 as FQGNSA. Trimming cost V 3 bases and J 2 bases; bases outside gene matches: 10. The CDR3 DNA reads TGTGCCAGCAGCTTCTCTCTAGGGACAGGGTTTCAAGAGACCCAGTACTTC. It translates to CASSFSLGTGFQETQYF. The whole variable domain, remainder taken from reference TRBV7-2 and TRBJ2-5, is GAGVSQSPSNKVTEKGKDVELRCDPISGHTALYWYRQSLGQGLEFLIYFQGNSAPDKSGLPSDRFSAERTGGSVSTLTIQRTQQEDSAVYLCASSFSLGTGFQETQYFGPGTRLLVL.

CDR3: CASSYGTGNSPLHF. The CDR3 DNA follows: TGTGCCAGCAGTTACGGGACTGGGAATTCACCCCTCCACTTT. The chain combines TRBV6-5 with TRBJ1-6; a weak D match, TRBD1 (5 bases). CDR1 MNHEY and CDR2 SVGAGI come from the germline V gene. The CDR3 spans 14 residues. Trimming left V 2 bases short and J 7 bases short, with 9 bases between.

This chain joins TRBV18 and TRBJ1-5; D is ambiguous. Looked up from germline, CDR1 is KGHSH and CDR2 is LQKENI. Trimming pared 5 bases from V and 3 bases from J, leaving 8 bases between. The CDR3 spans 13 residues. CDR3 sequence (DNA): TGTGCCAGCTCAGAGTCACTCAATCAGCCCCAGCATTTT. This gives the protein CASSESLNQPQHF.

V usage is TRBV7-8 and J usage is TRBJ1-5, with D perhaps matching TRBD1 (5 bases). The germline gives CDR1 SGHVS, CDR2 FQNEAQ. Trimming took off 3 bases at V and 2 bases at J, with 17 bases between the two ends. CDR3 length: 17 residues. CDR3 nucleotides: TGTGCCAGCAGCTTGTCGGCCGGGGCTAGGGGCAATCAGCCCCAGCATTTT. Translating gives CASSLSAGARGNQPQHF.

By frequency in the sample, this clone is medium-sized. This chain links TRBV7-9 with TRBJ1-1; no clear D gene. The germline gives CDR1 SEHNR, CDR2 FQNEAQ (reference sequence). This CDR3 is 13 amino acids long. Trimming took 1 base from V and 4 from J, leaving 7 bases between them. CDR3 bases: TGTGCCAGCAGCTTAGGCGCGGGCACTGAAGCTTTCTTT. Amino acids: CASSLGAGTEAFF. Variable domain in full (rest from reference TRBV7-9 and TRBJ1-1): DTGVSQNPRHKITKRGQNVTFRCDPISEHNRLYWYRQTLGQGPEFLTYFQNEAQLEKSRLLSDRFSAERPKGSFSTLEIQRTEQGDSAMYLCASSLGAGTEAFFGQGTRLTVV.

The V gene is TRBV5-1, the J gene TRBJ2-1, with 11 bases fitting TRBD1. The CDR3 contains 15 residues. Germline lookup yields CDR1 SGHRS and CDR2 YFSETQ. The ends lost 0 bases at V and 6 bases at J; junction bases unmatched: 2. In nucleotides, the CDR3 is TGCGCCAGCAGCTTGGCCGGGACAGGGGGCAATGAGCAGTTCTTC. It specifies CASSLAGTGGNEQFF.

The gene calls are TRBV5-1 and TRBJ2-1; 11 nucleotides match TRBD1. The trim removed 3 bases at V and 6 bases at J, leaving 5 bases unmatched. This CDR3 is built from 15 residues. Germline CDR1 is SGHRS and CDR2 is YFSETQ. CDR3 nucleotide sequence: TGCGCCAGCAGCTCTACCGGGACAGGGGGCAATGAGCAGTTCTTC. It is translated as CASSSTGTGGNEQFF.

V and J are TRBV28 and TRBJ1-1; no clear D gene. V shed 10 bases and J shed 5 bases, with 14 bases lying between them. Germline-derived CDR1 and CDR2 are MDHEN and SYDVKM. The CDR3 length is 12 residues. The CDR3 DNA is TGTGCCACTGCGGATGGGAGAACTGAAGCTTTCTTT. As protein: CATADGRTEAFF.

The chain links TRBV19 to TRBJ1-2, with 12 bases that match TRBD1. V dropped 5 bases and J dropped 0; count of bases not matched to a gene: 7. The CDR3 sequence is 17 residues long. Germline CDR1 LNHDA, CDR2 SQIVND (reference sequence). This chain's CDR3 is CASSAGQGAIPNYGYTF. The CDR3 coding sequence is TGTGCCAGTAGTGCGGGACAGGGGGCGATCCCTAACTATGGCTACACCTTC.

This CDR3 is CASSRGRRETQYF. CDR3 nucleotide sequence: TGTGCCAGTAGTCGGGGGAGGCGGGAGACCCAGTACTTC. The rearrangement joins TRBV19 to TRBJ2-5; TRBD2 might be the D (6 bases). CDR1 and CDR2 (germline): LNHDA, SQIVND (reference sequence). CDR3 length: 13 amino acids. Trimming removed 5 bases at V and 5 bases at J, with 12 bases between.

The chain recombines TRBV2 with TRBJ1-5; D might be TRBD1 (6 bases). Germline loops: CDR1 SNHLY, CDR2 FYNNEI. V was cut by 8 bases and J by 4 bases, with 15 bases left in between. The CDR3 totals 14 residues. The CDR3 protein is CASSPGTRNQPQHF. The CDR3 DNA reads TGTGCCAGCTCCCCAGGGACAAGGAATCAGCCCCAGCATTTT.

The CDR3, as DNA: TGTGCCAGCTCACCACTCGCAGGGACTAATGAAAAACTGTTTTTT. It encodes CASSPLAGTNEKLFF. The rearrangement uses TRBV18 and TRBJ1-4; D is possibly TRBD1 (5 bases). The V end lost 1 base, the J end lost 2 bases, and 8 bases lay between the germline ends. There are 15 residues in the CDR3. Germline V CDR1 and CDR2: KGHSH, LQKENI.

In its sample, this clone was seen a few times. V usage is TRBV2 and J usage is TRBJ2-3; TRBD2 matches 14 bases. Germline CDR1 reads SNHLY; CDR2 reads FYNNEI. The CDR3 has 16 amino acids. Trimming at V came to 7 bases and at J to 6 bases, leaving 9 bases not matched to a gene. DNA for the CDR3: TGTGCCAGCACCCTCGGCGGGACTAGCGGGGGTGATACGCAGTATTTT. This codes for CASTLGGTSGGDTQYF.

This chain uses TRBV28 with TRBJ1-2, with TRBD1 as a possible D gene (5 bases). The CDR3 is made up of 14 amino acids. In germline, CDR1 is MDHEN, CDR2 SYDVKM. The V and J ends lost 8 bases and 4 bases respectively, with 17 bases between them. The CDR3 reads CASRKRDPIYGYTF. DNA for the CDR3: TGTGCCAGCCGTAAGAGGGACCCAATCTATGGCTACACCTTC.

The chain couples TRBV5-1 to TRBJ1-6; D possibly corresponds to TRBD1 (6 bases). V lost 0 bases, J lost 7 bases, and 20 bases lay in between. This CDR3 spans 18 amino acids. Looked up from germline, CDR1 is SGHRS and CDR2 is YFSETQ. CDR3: CASSLAGTKNPHNSPLHF. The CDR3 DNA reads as TGCGCCAGCAGCTTGGCTGGGACAAAGAATCCCCACAATTCACCCCTCCACTTT.

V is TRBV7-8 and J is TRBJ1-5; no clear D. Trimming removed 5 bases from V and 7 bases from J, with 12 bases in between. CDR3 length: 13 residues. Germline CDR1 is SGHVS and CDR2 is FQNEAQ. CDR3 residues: CASSRQEDQPQHF. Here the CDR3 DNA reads TGTGCCAGCAGCCGTCAGGAAGACCAGCCCCAGCATTTT.

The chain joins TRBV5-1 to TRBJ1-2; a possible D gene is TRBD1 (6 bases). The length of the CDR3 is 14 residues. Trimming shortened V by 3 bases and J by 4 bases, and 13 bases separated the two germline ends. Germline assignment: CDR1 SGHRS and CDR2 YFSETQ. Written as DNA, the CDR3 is TGCGCCAGCAGCTCGGACAGCAACCGCTATGGCTACACCTTC. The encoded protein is CASSSDSNRYGYTF.

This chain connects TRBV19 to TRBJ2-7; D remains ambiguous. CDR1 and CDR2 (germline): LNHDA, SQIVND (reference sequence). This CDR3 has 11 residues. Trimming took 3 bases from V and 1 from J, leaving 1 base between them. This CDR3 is CASSMSYEQYF. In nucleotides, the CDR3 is TGTGCCAGTAGTATGTCCTACGAGCAGTACTTC.